Listed here are 7 T cell receptor beta chains from one sample, sequenced in a study of CD8+ T cells in alopecia areata (dated by TCRdb to about 2018). The library was produced with the immunoSEQ multiplex PCR assay. For TCR sequencing, RNA was extracted from every sample and reverse transcribed into cDNA to serve as template. What TCRdb holds here is the immuneACCESS table cut down to in-frame rearrangements. Part of the clones is not present; checked against another copy, under half of the missing clones reflect an unresolved V gene, and the others are unexplained. This sample is represented by 50,000 to 70,000 clones; about 44% of them were singletons. The ten largest clonotypes hold roughly 51% of the sample. Specimen: NKG2D-low CD8+ T cells sorted from blood. This specimen's cell subset or site label, interpreted: sorted CD8+ NKG2D-low blood T cells. The receptors stem from a human donor with alopecia areata.

Worth noting for this clone: An end of the junction differs from the germline gene, which may be a read error. V usage is TRBV7-8 and J usage is TRBJ2-3, with 8 nucleotides matching TRBD1. This CDR3 has 14 amino acids. The germline V gene encodes CDR1 SGHVS and CDR2 FQNEAQ. CDR3 bases: TGTGCCAGCAGCCTAGAATTCGTCTGGACAGGGCATAATTTT. Translated: CASSLEFVWTGHNF.

This clone was seen a few times. This CDR3 reads CASPGGRAPGSDEQFF. The CDR3 DNA reads as TGTGCCAGCCCGGGTGGGAGGGCCCCGGGGAGCGATGAGCAGTTCTTC. This chain connects TRBV2 to TRBJ2-1, with TRBD2 matching over 7 bases. The CDR3 has 16 amino acids. Germline loops: CDR1 SNHLY, CDR2 FYNNEI. With V trimmed by 8 bases and J by 8 bases, 18 bases remained unmatched.

The V and J genes are TRBV27 and TRBJ2-7, with 9 bases that match TRBD1. V shed 5 bases and J 0 bases; nucleotides not matched to a gene: 5. Per the germline V gene, CDR1 is MNHEY and CDR2 is SMNVEV (reference sequence). This CDR3 contains 15 residues. Here the CDR3 DNA reads TGTGCCAGCAGTCCAATGGGACAGGGCTCCTACGAGCAGTACTTC. This translates into CASSPMGQGSYEQYF.

The chain joins TRBV27 to TRBJ2-3; a weak D match, TRBD2 (7 bases). This CDR3 has 16 amino acids. Per the germline V gene, CDR1 is MNHEY and CDR2 is SMNVEV (reference sequence). V was shortened by 2 bases and J by 6 bases, with 18 bases between the two germline ends. CDR3 coding DNA: TGTGCCAGCAGTTTAGCCAGGTTCGGGGGGCGGGATACGCAGTATTTT. Translated, it gives CASSLARFGGRDTQYF.

The J gene is TRBJ2-7, the V gene TRBV4-3; D might be TRBD1 (6 bases). The CDR3 has 15 amino acids. Germline V gene data show CDR1 as LGHNA and CDR2 as YSLEER. V dropped 1 base and J dropped 3 bases, with 13 bases sitting between them. For the CDR3, the DNA is TGCGCCAGCAGCCAAGGTAGCACAGGGCACTACGAGCAGTACTTC. Translated, it gives CASSQGSTGHYEQYF.

This sequence joins TRBV9 and TRBJ2-5, with D possibly matching TRBD1 (5 bases). Trimming removed 0 bases from V and 1 base from J, with 13 bases in between. The germline gives CDR1 SGDLS, CDR2 YYNGEE. The CDR3 sequence is 16 residues long. CDR3 region: CASSVGARQTQETQYF. The CDR3, as DNA: TGTGCCAGCAGCGTAGGAGCCCGACAGACCCAAGAGACCCAGTACTTC.

This chain connects TRBV29-1 to TRBJ2-7, with D hard to call. Per the germline V gene, CDR1 is SQVTM and CDR2 is ANQGSEA. V was cut by 3 bases and J by 2 bases, with 8 bases left in between. The CDR3 is 12 amino acids. The CDR3 reads CSVDWGTYEQYF. The DNA for the CDR3 is TGCAGCGTTGACTGGGGAACCTACGAGCAGTACTTC.